This is a list of T cell receptor beta chains from one sample in a study of T cell responses to AZD1222 COVID-19 vaccine. Only in-frame clones appear in the TCRdb table, and some are missing; sequencing was by immunoSEQ multiplex PCR. The sample shows 86,000 or so clones, roughly nine tenths of them seen only once. Material: peripheral blood, obtained on day 0 of AZD1222 vaccination. These receptor sequences come from an adult in good health. Each CDR3 is given with its conserved first and last residue. D genes are given only for firm matches. Size values are once, few and many counts, or a class for expanded clones, and some rows have none.

j_gene: TRBJ2-7
d_gene: -
v_gene: TRBV9
abundance: -
CDR3nt: TGTGCCAGCAGCACCGGGAGTCTCCCCGAGCAGTACTTC
CDR3aa: CASSTGSLPEQYF

j_gene: TRBJ1-2
d_gene: -
v_gene: TRBV14
abundance: few
CDR3nt: TGTGCCAGCAGCCATACAGCTAACTATGGCTACACCTTC
CDR3aa: CASSHTANYGYTF

j_gene: TRBJ2-2
d_gene: -
v_gene: TRBV6-2/TRBV6-3
abundance: -
CDR3nt: TGTGCCAGCAGTTACGTGGGCCTCGGGGAGCTGTTTTTT
CDR3aa: CASSYVGLGELFF

j_gene: TRBJ1-4
d_gene: -
v_gene: TRBV6-5
abundance: -
CDR3nt: TGTGCCAGCAGACCTCCGGGACGTAATGAAAAACTGTTTTTT
CDR3aa: CASRPPGRNEKLFF

j_gene: TRBJ2-7
d_gene: -
v_gene: TRBV5-1
abundance: -
CDR3nt: TGCGCCAGCAAGACTCCGTCGGAAAAGCAGTACTTC
CDR3aa: CASKTPSEKQYF

j_gene: TRBJ2-2
d_gene: -
v_gene: TRBV3-1/TRBV3-2
abundance: few
CDR3nt: TGTGCCAGCAGCCAAGATGCTGGCAGACCCGGGGAGCTGTTTTTT
CDR3aa: CASSQDAGRPGELFF

j_gene: TRBJ2-7
d_gene: -
v_gene: TRBV5-5
abundance: -
CDR3nt: TGTGCCAGCAGCTTATCGCCTACCTACGAGCAGTACTTC
CDR3aa: CASSLSPTYEQYF

j_gene: TRBJ1-1
d_gene: TRBD1
v_gene: TRBV7-9
abundance: -
CDR3nt: TGTGCCAGCAGCACACCACAGGGGGACTGGACTGAAGCTTTCTTT
CDR3aa: CASSTPQGDWTEAFF

j_gene: TRBJ1-4
d_gene: -
v_gene: TRBV18
abundance: -
CDR3nt: TGTGCCAGCTCACCAGAATATGACGAAAAACTGTTTTTT
CDR3aa: CASSPEYDEKLFF

j_gene: TRBJ2-1
d_gene: TRBD2
v_gene: TRBV19
abundance: -
CDR3nt: TGTGCCAGTAGTGACGGTGGGTTTACGACTAGCGGGAACTCCTACAATGAGCAGTTCTTC
CDR3aa: CASSDGGFTTSGNSYNEQFF

j_gene: TRBJ2-7
d_gene: -
v_gene: TRBV6-5
abundance: once
CDR3nt: TGTGCCAGCAGTTACTCGGACCGGAGAGGGCACGAGCAGTACTTC
CDR3aa: CASSYSDRRGHEQYF

j_gene: TRBJ2-7
d_gene: TRBD2
v_gene: TRBV7-2
abundance: few
CDR3nt: TGTGCCAGCAGCCTAAGCGGGGGGGGTTACGAGCAGTACTTC
CDR3aa: CASSLSGGGYEQYF

j_gene: TRBJ1-3
d_gene: TRBD1
v_gene: TRBV27
abundance: few
CDR3nt: TGTGCCAGCAGTTCCGGGACAGGGGGCTTCTCTGGAAACACCATATATTTT
CDR3aa: CASSSGTGGFSGNTIYF

j_gene: TRBJ2-1
d_gene: -
v_gene: TRBV30
abundance: -
CDR3nt: TGTGCCTGGAATGTGGAGGGGGAGACACTGTACAATGAGCAGTTCTTC
CDR3aa: CAWNVEGETLYNEQFF

j_gene: TRBJ2-1
d_gene: TRBD1
v_gene: TRBV30
abundance: -
CDR3nt: TGTGCCTGGACAGGGGGATTGTACAATGAGCAGTTCTTC
CDR3aa: CAWTGGLYNEQFF

j_gene: TRBJ2-7
d_gene: -
v_gene: TRBV28
abundance: -
CDR3nt: TGTGCCAGCAGGCACGGGGACGTCTCCTACGAGCAGTACTTC
CDR3aa: CASRHGDVSYEQYF

j_gene: TRBJ2-7
d_gene: TRBD1
v_gene: TRBV6-5
abundance: -
CDR3nt: TGTGCCAGCAGCCTTGGACAGGCCTTCTCCTACGAGCAGTACTTC
CDR3aa: CASSLGQAFSYEQYF

j_gene: TRBJ1-2
d_gene: -
v_gene: TRBV19
abundance: -
CDR3nt: TGTGCCAGTAGTACAATAACATTTGGCTACACCTTC
CDR3aa: CASSTITFGYTF

j_gene: TRBJ2-7
d_gene: TRBD1
v_gene: TRBV6-5
abundance: -
CDR3nt: TGTGCCAGCAGTTATAATTTCGGACAGGCACGTCACGAGCAGTACTTC
CDR3aa: CASSYNFGQARHEQYF

j_gene: TRBJ2-7
d_gene: TRBD2
v_gene: TRBV27
abundance: -
CDR3nt: TGTGCCAGCAGCCTTAGCGGGAGAGCGCACGAGCAGTACTTC
CDR3aa: CASSLSGRAHEQYF

j_gene: TRBJ2-3
d_gene: -
v_gene: TRBV21-1
abundance: -
CDR3nt: TGTGCCAGCACCGCGGACATCATCACAGATACGCAGTATTTT
CDR3aa: CASTADIITDTQYF

j_gene: TRBJ1-6
d_gene: TRBD1
v_gene: TRBV27
abundance: -
CDR3nt: TGTGCCAGCAGTCCTACCCTAGGGACAGGGAATTCACCCCTCCACTTT
CDR3aa: CASSPTLGTGNSPLHF

j_gene: TRBJ2-7
d_gene: -
v_gene: TRBV7-3
abundance: -
CDR3nt: TGTGCCAGCAGCTTAGAGGTTACTAGCGAGCAGTACTTC
CDR3aa: CASSLEVTSEQYF

j_gene: TRBJ1-1
d_gene: TRBD1
v_gene: TRBV6-5
abundance: -
CDR3nt: TGTGCCAGCAGTTACGGTGGCCGACAGGGGAGCACTGAAGCTTTCTTT
CDR3aa: CASSYGGRQGSTEAFF